Below are 21 T cell receptor beta chains sequenced from a single sample in a study of T cell responses to AZD1222 COVID-19 vaccine. The assay was immunoSEQ multiplex PCR, and TCRdb's table has in-frame clones only and misses some. The table shows 150,000 or so clones, with approximately 88% occurring only once. Sequencing used peripheral blood, obtained on day 0 of AZD1222 vaccination. The receptors were sampled from an adult in good health.

The J gene is TRBJ1-1, the V gene TRBV6-6; TRBD1 is a possible D gene (6 bases). CDR3 size: 14 residues. The germline V gene encodes CDR1 MNHNY and CDR2 SVGAGI (reference sequence). The V gene lost 2 bases and the J gene lost 3 bases, with 10 bases spanning the gap. The CDR3 here is CASSYVQGYTEAFF. In DNA, the CDR3 is TGTGCCAGCAGTTACGTCCAGGGGTACACTGAAGCTTTCTTT.

V gene TRBV5-6 combines with J gene TRBJ2-1, with TRBD2 matching over 8 bases. With V trimmed by 0 bases and J by 4 bases, 6 bases remained unmatched. The V gene's germline CDR1 is SGHDT and CDR2 YYEEEE. This CDR3 has 16 residues. CDR3 coding DNA: TGTGCCAGCAGCTTGGCCAACGGACTAGCTTACAATGAGCAGTTCTTC. Protein product: CASSLANGLAYNEQFF. Filled out from reference TRBV5-6 and TRBJ2-1, the complete variable domain reads DAGVTQSPTHLIKTRGQQVTLRCSPKSGHDTVSWYQQALGQGPQFIFQYYEEEERQRGNFPDRFSGHQFPNYSSELNVNALLLGDSALYLCASSLANGLAYNEQFFGPGTRLTVL.

V gene TRBV19 combines with J gene TRBJ2-2; D is unresolved. The CDR3 covers 14 residues. V was clipped by 8 bases and J by 7 bases, with 17 bases between them. Germline V gene lookup returns CDR1 LNHDA and CDR2 SQIVND (reference sequence). The DNA of the CDR3 is TGTGCCAGTCGGTCAGGATCTTCGGGCGGGGAGCTGTTTTTT. This encodes CASRSGSSGGELFF.

CDR3 in DNA: TGTGCCAGCAGTTTGGCAGGTCCCTACGAGCAGTACTTC. The encoded protein is CASSLAGPYEQYF. The V call is TRBV28, the J call TRBJ2-7; D remains ambiguous. This CDR3 spans 13 amino acids. With 3 bases removed from V and 2 bases from J, the gap between germline ends came to 8 bases. Germline V lookup: CDR1 MDHEN, CDR2 SYDVKM.

The J gene is TRBJ1-5, the V gene TRBV27, with 7 bases fitting TRBD1. There are 16 residues in the CDR3. The trim removed 9 bases at V and 0 bases at J, leaving 11 bases unmatched. Germline CDR1 MNHEY, CDR2 SMNVEV (reference sequence). The CDR3 nucleotides read TGTGCCAGTCGACCGGGACAGTCGTATAGCAATCAGCCCCAGCATTTT. It translates to CASRPGQSYSNQPQHF.

The chain links TRBV3-1 (or the pseudogene TRBV3-2) to TRBJ1-6; D not certain. This CDR3 is built from 12 residues. Trimming shortened V by 0 bases and J by 16 bases, and 10 bases separated the two germline ends. Per the germline V gene, CDR1 is LGHDT and CDR2 is YNNKEL (reference sequence). The CDR3 reads CASSQEGYHLHF. The CDR3 nucleotides are TGTGCCAGCAGCCAAGAGGGGTACCATCTCCACTTT.

The CDR3 DNA reads as TGTGCCAGCAGCGGCCCGACAGGGGAAGGATACACCATATATTTT. It specifies CASSGPTGEGYTIYF. The chain joins TRBV9 to TRBJ1-3, with TRBD1 matching over 8 bases. V lost 3 bases to trimming and J lost 8 bases; unmatched junction nucleotides: 10. Germline V gene data show CDR1 as SGDLS and CDR2 as YYNGEE. The CDR3 spans 15 residues.

This sequence joins TRBV5-3 and TRBJ1-2, with TRBD1 matching 10 bases. TRBV5-3 is assigned to the ORF class and has an uncertain function. The V and J ends lost 4 bases and 5 bases, in that order; junction bases with no gene match: 8. The CDR3 loop spans 15 amino acids. The CDR3 sequence is CARSQTGGPVYGYTF. DNA of the CDR3: TGTGCCAGAAGCCAGACAGGGGGCCCCGTATATGGCTACACCTTC.

The V and J genes are TRBV28 and TRBJ2-1; 8 bases are shared with TRBD2. The CDR3 totals 15 residues. Germline V gene data show CDR1 as MDHEN and CDR2 as SYDVKM. Trimming at V came to 7 bases and at J to 6 bases, leaving 11 bases not matched to a gene. The CDR3 bases are TGTGCCAGCATTATAGCCGGGGGGGTTCTCAATGAGCAGTTCTTC. Its translation is CASIIAGGVLNEQFF.

The chain carries TRBV3-1 (or the pseudogene TRBV3-2) and TRBJ1-2, with 7 bases fitting TRBD1. Germline V lookup: CDR1 LGHDT, CDR2 YNNKEL (reference sequence). The length of the CDR3 is 18 residues. V dropped 2 bases and J dropped 3; count of bases not matched to a gene: 15. The CDR3 bases are TGTGCCAGCAGCCAAAGGGGTTTCGGACAGGCACAAGACTATGGCTACACCTTC. Its protein product is CASSQRGFGQAQDYGYTF.

The V gene is TRBV11-2, the J gene TRBJ2-1; 11 bases map to TRBD2. J was trimmed by 5 bases and V by 1 base; bases with no gene match: 4. CDR1 and CDR2 (germline): SGHAT, FQNNGV. The CDR3 extends over 16 amino acids. CDR3 amino acids: CASSLGIAGGDNEQFF. CDR3 coding DNA: TGTGCCAGCAGCTTAGGAATAGCGGGGGGGGACAATGAGCAGTTCTTC.

The V gene is TRBV30, the J gene TRBJ1-4, with unresolved D. V lost 8 bases, J lost 6 bases, and 7 bases lay in between. CDR1 and CDR2 (germline): GTSNPN, SVGIG (reference sequence). This CDR3 region has 10 residues. The CDR3 DNA is TGTGCCGCTCAAGATGAAAAACTGTTTTTT. Translating gives CAAQDEKLFF.

The chain is built from TRBV29-1 and TRBJ1-1; a possible D gene is TRBD1 (5 bases). The CDR3 loop spans 11 amino acids. Deletions cut 8 bases from V and 1 base from J, with 8 bases between. CDR1 is SQVTM, CDR2 ANQGSEA, per germline. CDR3 DNA sequence: TGCAGCACGGGACGGAACACTGAAGCTTTCTTT. It is translated as CSTGRNTEAFF.

The CDR3 coding sequence is TGTGCCAGCAGTGAAGACAGGAAGACTAATGAAAAACTGTTTTTT. The encoded protein is CASSEDRKTNEKLFF. The chain joins TRBV2 to TRBJ1-4; possibly TRBD1 for D (5 bases). This CDR3 region has 15 residues. The germline gives CDR1 SNHLY, CDR2 FYNNEI. Trimming took 1 base from V and 2 from J, leaving 8 bases between them.

The chain joins TRBV27 to TRBJ2-7; D ambiguous. The germline CDR1 and CDR2 sequences are MNHEY and SMNVEV (reference sequence). Trimming took 7 bases from V and 2 from J, leaving 15 bases between them. CDR3 size: 14 residues. The CDR3 nucleotides are TGTGCCAGCACGTCAACTGGCAACCCCTACGAGCAGTACTTC. It encodes CASTSTGNPYEQYF.

The chain uses TRBV30 and TRBJ1-3, with unresolved D. Looked up from germline, CDR1 is GTSNPN and CDR2 is SVGIG (reference sequence). Deletions cut 2 bases from V and 2 bases from J, with 10 bases between. This CDR3 contains 14 residues. In DNA, the CDR3 is TGTGCCTGGAGTTTCGGGGTCCCTGGAAACACCATATATTTT. It translates to CAWSFGVPGNTIYF.

This chain links TRBV9 with TRBJ2-5; D may match TRBD1 or TRBD2 (5 bases each). The CDR3 length is 15 residues. The germline gives CDR1 SGDLS, CDR2 YYNGEE. The V end was cut by 0 bases, the J end by 2 bases, with 11 bases between. CDR3: CASSVVGDPQETQYF. In DNA form, the CDR3 reads TGTGCCAGCAGCGTAGTAGGGGACCCACAAGAGACCCAGTACTTC.

The CDR3 is CSVLGVPGNTIYF. The CDR3 nucleotides are TGCAGCGTTCTAGGGGTGCCTGGAAACACCATATATTTT. V and J are TRBV29-1 and TRBJ1-3; tentatively, D is TRBD1 (5 bases). Trimming shortened V by 5 bases and J by 2 bases, and 10 bases separated the two germline ends. Germline values: CDR1 SQVTM, CDR2 ANQGSEA. CDR3 length: 13 residues.

The chain links TRBV10-3 to TRBJ2-7, with 7 bases that match TRBD1. The germline gives CDR1 ENHRY, CDR2 SYGVKD. After removal of 6 bases from V and 0 bases from J, the junction contained 2 bases not matched to a gene. There are 13 residues in the CDR3. This CDR3 reads CAIRRDSSYEQYF. DNA of the CDR3: TGTGCCATCAGGAGGGACAGCTCCTACGAGCAGTACTTC.

This chain connects TRBV3-1 (or the pseudogene TRBV3-2) to TRBJ1-2; no firm D call. V shed 2 bases and J shed 1 base, with 17 bases lying between them. The CDR3 runs to 17 residues. Germline CDR1 is LGHDT and CDR2 is YNNKEL (reference sequence). CDR3 sequence reads: CASSQRLKDARNYGYTF. DNA of the CDR3: TGTGCCAGCAGCCAAAGGTTAAAGGACGCCCGTAACTATGGCTACACCTTC.

CDR3 in amino acids: CASSRGQVLQETQYF. CDR3 sequence (DNA): TGTGCCAGTAGTAGAGGACAGGTCCTTCAAGAGACCCAGTACTTC. V and J are TRBV19 and TRBJ2-5; TRBD1 aligns across 7 bases. The CDR3 is 15 amino acids. Trimming took 4 bases from V and 2 from J; bases not matched to a gene: 7. Per the germline V gene, CDR1 is LNHDA and CDR2 is SQIVND (reference sequence).